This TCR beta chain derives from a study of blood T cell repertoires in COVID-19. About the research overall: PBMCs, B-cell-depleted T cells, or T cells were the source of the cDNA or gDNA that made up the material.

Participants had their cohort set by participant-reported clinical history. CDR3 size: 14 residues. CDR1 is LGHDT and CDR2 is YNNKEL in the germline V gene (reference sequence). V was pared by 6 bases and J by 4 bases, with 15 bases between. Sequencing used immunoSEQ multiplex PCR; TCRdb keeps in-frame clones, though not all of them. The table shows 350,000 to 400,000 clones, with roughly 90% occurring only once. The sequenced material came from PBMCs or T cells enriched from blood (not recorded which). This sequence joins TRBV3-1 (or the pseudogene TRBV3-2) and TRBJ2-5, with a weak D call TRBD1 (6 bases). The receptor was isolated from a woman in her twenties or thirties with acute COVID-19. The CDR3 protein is CASREREQGETQYF. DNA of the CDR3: TGTGCCAGCAGAGAACGGGAACAGGGAGAGACCCAGTACTTC.